This TCR beta chain derives from a study of neurological immune-mediated disorders. General observations from the study: No sharing of CDR3 amino acid sequences was observed among expanded clones across subjects, suggesting private repertoires in all groups. HTLV-1-associated myelopathy displayed the greatest TCR clonal expansion, and multiple sclerosis exhibited the smallest, lower than that of healthy controls.

Whenever a sequencing run was performed, it yielded over 190 million TCR-beta sequences from 15-18 subjects. TCRdb re-analysed the 5' RACE reads in MiXCR, keeping a single row per CDR3 protein. The table lists fewer than 20,000 distinct CDR3 sequences, over 8.5% of them singletons. This clonotype was seen ten or more times. Its antigen is not known. The CDR3 is made up of 13 amino acids. Trimming at V came to 5 bases and at J to 12 bases, leaving 9 bases not matched to a gene. From germline, CDR1 is MNHEY and CDR2 SMNVEV (reference sequence). Libraries from sorted cells each used around 920,000 CD4+ or CD8+ T cells.

The receptor comes from a woman in her forties or fifties in good health. The rearrangement links TRBV27 to TRBJ1-1; 10 nucleotides line up with TRBD1. The sequenced sample consisted of CD8+ T cells from blood. The CDR3 nucleotides are TGTGCCAGCAGTCTAAAGGGGACAGGGGTTACTTTCTTT. It yields the protein CASSLKGTGVTFF.